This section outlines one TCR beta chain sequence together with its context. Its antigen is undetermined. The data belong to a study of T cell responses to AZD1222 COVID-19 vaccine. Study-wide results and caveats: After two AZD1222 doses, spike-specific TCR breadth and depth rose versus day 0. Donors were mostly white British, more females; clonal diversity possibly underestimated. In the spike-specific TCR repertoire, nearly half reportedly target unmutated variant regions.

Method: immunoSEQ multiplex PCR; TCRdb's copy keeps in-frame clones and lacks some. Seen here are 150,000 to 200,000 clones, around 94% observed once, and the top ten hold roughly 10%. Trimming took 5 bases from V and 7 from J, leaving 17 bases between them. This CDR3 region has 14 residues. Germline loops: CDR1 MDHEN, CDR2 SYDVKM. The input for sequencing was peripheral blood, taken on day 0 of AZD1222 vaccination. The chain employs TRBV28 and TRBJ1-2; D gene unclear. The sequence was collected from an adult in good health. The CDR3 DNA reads TGTGCCAGCAGTCCTTCGACCCCAGTCCCTGGCTACACCTTC. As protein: CASSPSTPVPGYTF.